This T cell receptor beta chain derives from a study of post-analysis software for immune sequencing data (dated by TCRdb to between 2014 and 2017). Regarding the study in general: The recorded disease courses included relapsing-remitting, secondary progressive and progressive-relapsing multiple sclerosis, and some patients had no subtype annotation. Patient repertoires were compared against ten to eleven previously published healthy control repertoires from donors aged roughly 6 to 28 years. A subset of samples was prepared in parallel using single-end sample barcoding, then pooled and co-amplified after Illumina adapter ligation. Findings and caveats that apply to the study as a whole: Multiple sclerosis patients had significantly lower normalized Chao1 diversity than controls, a result that suggests substantial peripheral T-cell clonal expansion. The control group was slightly older than the multiple sclerosis patient group. Direct clustering with F measure showed strong co-clustering of samples prepared in the same batch, prompting a batch-effect correction. A handful of TRBV segments, including TRBV5-6, TRBV5-1 and TRBV20-1, were significantly more frequent in patients than controls.

Points on this clonotype: Its cognate antigen has yet to be identified. It has no much larger one-base neighbor in the sample; base qualities were not kept.

The library was obtained by PCR. The listed sequencing device is Illumina HiSeq 2500. To reduce PCR and sequencing biases, unique molecular identifiers were built into the TCR beta cDNA libraries. Approximately 500,000 cDNA molecules were obtained per 1 to 10 million input T cells, so each molecule approximated one T cell. The patient libraries were prepared and sequenced with the same protocol used for the earlier healthy control dataset. Samples belonging to the same batch were prepared together, multiplexed and sequenced on a shared HiSeq lane. In the original analysis: MIGEC handled the raw barcoded reads, throwing out single-read molecular identifier groups before consensus assembly and CDR3 extraction. VDJtools was used for post-analysis of the clonotype tables, and diversity was normalized by down-sampling every dataset to the size of the smallest sample. Repertoire overlap clustering matched CDR3 amino acid but not nucleotide sequences to correct batch-related cross-sample contamination. The raw public reads went through TCRdb reprocessing: fastp at Q25, MiXCR clone calling, in-frame beta chains kept. When rows share a CDR3 protein, they turn into one entry using the most common DNA and genes. The V and J calls here are based on TCRdb, not the publication. The sample profile shows 450,000 to 650,000 distinct CDR3 sequences; around 47% of them were found once. The ten most abundant clones make up about 1.5% of the sample.

To demonstrate the VDJtools post-analysis software, the study profiled TCR beta repertoires from the peripheral blood of about 13 young patients with multiple sclerosis. Multiple sclerosis patients were children and adolescents aged about 6 to 15 years. V loses 3 bases, J loses 3 bases, and the germline ends lie 16 bases apart. Spanning cysteine to phenylalanine, the CDR3 consists of 15 amino acids. The CDR3 DNA has 45 bases and is translated from base 1. Sequences DFQATT (CDR1) and SNEGSKA (CDR2) are obtained from the germline V gene (reference sequence). This chain is built from TRBV20-1 and TRBJ2-3; possibly the D gene is TRBD1, per 5 matching bases. The clonotype comes from a girl aged 5-17 years with multiple sclerosis. The sample taken for sequencing was blood. CDR3 protein: CSASRSRRGTDTQYF. The nucleotide sequence is given as TGCAGTGCTAGTCGGTCGCGTAGGGGTACAGATACGCAGTATTTT.